The 20 T cell receptor beta chains below were found in one sample sequenced in a study of blood T cell repertoires in COVID-19. TCRdb's table, derived via immunoSEQ multiplex PCR, lists solely in-frame clones and lacks some. The profile shows about 36,000 clones, roughly 89% of them singletons. Input material: peripheral blood. All receptors derive from a man aged 55 to 70 with active or convalescent COVID-19.

The rearrangement uses TRBV19 and TRBJ2-1, with 10 bases aligning to TRBD2. Germline V CDR1 and CDR2: LNHDA, SQIVND (reference sequence). The CDR3 is made up of 15 amino acids. V lost 4 bases and J lost 2; bases outside the gene matches: 2. DNA for the CDR3: TGTGCCAGTAGTAACAGCGGGGGGGCCTACAATGAGCAGTTCTTC. Its protein product is CASSNSGGAYNEQFF.

This clone occurred once. This chain joins TRBV25-1 and TRBJ2-1, with TRBD2 matching over 9 bases. The CDR3 totals 16 residues. Germline V gene data show CDR1 as MGHDK and CDR2 as SYGVNS. Trimming at V came to 1 base and at J to 7 bases, leaving 8 bases not matched to a gene. For the CDR3, the DNA is TGTGCCAGCAGTGAATTGGGCGGGAGGGTTGCGAATGAGCAGTTCTTC. Protein product: CASSELGGRVANEQFF.

The chain joins TRBV6-5 to TRBJ2-1; D gene unclear. The CDR3 sequence is 13 residues long. Germline CDR1 is MNHEY and CDR2 is SVGAGI. The germline V and J ends were trimmed by 6 bases and 0 bases, with 6 bases remaining between them. CDR3 region: CASRARSYNEQFF. For the CDR3, the DNA is TGTGCCAGCAGGGCACGCTCCTACAATGAGCAGTTCTTC.

V is TRBV3-1 (or the pseudogene TRBV3-2) and J is TRBJ2-7, with 11 bases that match TRBD1. This CDR3 has 15 amino acids. Germline loops: CDR1 LGHDT, CDR2 YNNKEL (reference sequence). Germline trimming cut 4 bases from V and 5 bases from J; bases unmatched to any gene: 7. CDR3 in DNA: TGTGCCAGCAGCCCCCGGGACAGGGGGATCCACGAGCAGTACTTC. Protein product: CASSPRDRGIHEQYF.

J is TRBJ2-7 and V is TRBV6-5; the D is unclear. Looked up from germline, CDR1 is MNHEY and CDR2 is SVGAGI. The germline V and J ends were trimmed by 10 bases and 0 bases, with 13 bases remaining between them. The CDR3 runs 13 residues. The CDR3: CATQPKSSYEQYF. As DNA, the CDR3 is TGTGCCACCCAACCAAAGAGCTCCTACGAGCAGTACTTC.

This clone was seen only once. This chain links TRBV12-3 or TRBV12-4 with TRBJ2-5; D uncertain. Trimming left V 5 bases short and J 2 bases short, with 9 bases between. The CDR3 is made up of 13 amino acids. The CDR3 coding sequence is TGTGCCAGCAGTCCTTATTTACAAGAGACCCAGTACTTC. Protein: CASSPYLQETQYF.

J is TRBJ1-5 and V is TRBV4-1; no clear D gene. V gave up 4 bases and J gave up 6 bases, with 10 bases separating them. This CDR3 has 13 amino acids. Germline loops: CDR1 MGHRA, CDR2 YSYEKL. The CDR3 sequence: CASSPARVQPQHF. The CDR3 region has the DNA TGCGCCAGCAGCCCTGCTCGGGTTCAGCCCCAGCATTTT.

The chain employs TRBV3-1 (or the pseudogene TRBV3-2) and TRBJ1-3, with no clear D. This CDR3 is 18 amino acids long. Germline CDR1 and CDR2: LGHDT and YNNKEL (reference sequence). Trimming removed 1 base at V and 0 bases at J, with 16 bases between. CDR3 nucleotides: TGTGCCAGCAGCCAAGTATTATCGATCAGGCCCTCTGGAAACACCATATATTTT. This translates into CASSQVLSIRPSGNTIYF.

V is TRBV15 and J is TRBJ2-7; D not resolved. Trimming stripped 3 bases from V and 2 bases from J, with 8 bases between. Germline CDR1 reads LNHNV; CDR2 reads YYDKDF (reference sequence). The CDR3 spans 13 residues. The CDR3 loop is CATSRASPYEQYF. As DNA, the CDR3 is TGTGCCACCAGCAGGGCTTCTCCCTACGAGCAGTACTTC. Based on the CDR3 plus reference TRBV15 and TRBJ2-7, the full variable domain is DAMVIQNPRYQVTQFGKPVTLSCSQTLNHNVMYWYQQKSSQAPKLLFHYYDKDFNNEADTPDNFQSRRPNTSFCFLDIRSPGLGDTAMYLCATSRASPYEQYFGPGTRLTVT.

The gene calls are TRBV18 and TRBJ2-3; 12 positions agree with TRBD2. Looked up from germline, CDR1 is KGHSH and CDR2 is LQKENI. The J segment lost 0 bases and the V segment lost 6 bases, leaving 16 bases of the junction unmatched. This CDR3 is built from 20 residues. CDR3 coding DNA: TGTGCCAGCTCCCCAGGACTAGCGGGATTCGACGGATCTAGCACAGATACGCAGTATTTT. It yields the protein CASSPGLAGFDGSSTDTQYF.

The CDR3 region has the DNA TGTGCCAGCAGTTTAGAGACAGGGTCTATTGGAGCTTTCTTT. This sequence encodes CASSLETGSIGAFF. The chain recombines TRBV28 with TRBJ1-1; 7 positions agree with TRBD1. Unmatched junction bases numbered 10, after V lost 2 bases and J lost 10 bases. This CDR3 has 14 residues. In germline, CDR1 is MDHEN, CDR2 SYDVKM.

V usage is TRBV6-2 or TRBV6-3 and J usage is TRBJ2-7, with 10 positions matching TRBD1. CDR3 length: 18 amino acids. With 4 bases clipped from V and 0 bases from J, the junction kept 12 bases outside the gene matches. Germline-derived CDR1 and CDR2 are MNHEY and SVGEGT. CDR3 in amino acids: CASSSLFNRDRGSYEQYF. Here the CDR3 DNA reads TGTGCCAGCAGTTCCCTCTTTAACCGGGACAGGGGCTCCTACGAGCAGTACTTC.

The chain carries TRBV6-5 and TRBJ2-1; 10 nucleotides align to TRBD2. The CDR3 has 13 residues. Unmatched junction bases numbered 4, after V lost 6 bases and J lost 8 bases. Germline V CDR1 and CDR2: MNHEY, SVGAGI. The CDR3 spells CASRASGRYEQFF. The CDR3 bases are TGTGCCAGCAGGGCTAGCGGGAGATATGAGCAGTTCTTC.

J is TRBJ2-5 and V is TRBV29-1, with 7 bases aligning to TRBD1. The CDR3 loop spans 13 amino acids. The junction had 8 bases not matched to a gene; V was cut back by 8 bases and J by 2 bases. Germline CDR1 SQVTM, CDR2 ANQGSEA. The CDR3 reads CSSTGTDQETQYF. CDR3 coding DNA: TGCAGCTCCACCGGGACAGATCAAGAGACCCAGTACTTC.

The V call is TRBV9, the J call TRBJ1-2; 8 bases are a match to TRBD1. Germline CDR1 reads SGDLS; CDR2 reads YYNGEE. This CDR3 is 15 amino acids long. Unmatched junction bases numbered 5, after V lost 3 bases and J lost 1 base. The DNA of the CDR3 is TGTGCCAGCAGCGGCCGGACAGGGCTTAACTATGGCTACACCTTC. Encoded protein: CASSGRTGLNYGYTF. The full variable domain, in which reference TRBV9 and TRBJ1-2 provide the parts outside the CDR3, is DSGVTQTPKHLITATGQRVTLRCSPRSGDLSVYWYQQSLDQGLQFLIQYYNGEERAKGNILERFSAQQFPDLHSELNLSSLELGDSALYFCASSGRTGLNYGYTFGSGTRLTVV.

The chain combines TRBV19 with TRBJ2-2; D possibly corresponds to TRBD2 (6 bases). Trimming took 6 bases from V and 4 from J, leaving 12 bases between them. Germline assignment: CDR1 LNHDA and CDR2 SQIVND (reference sequence). The CDR3 covers 14 residues. CDR3 bases: TGTGCCAGTAGGACTAGAGGTTTCACCGGGGAGCTGTTTTTT. Its protein product is CASRTRGFTGELFF.

CDR3 residues: CASRVEQGVYTEAFF. The CDR3 DNA is TGTGCCAGCAGGGTGGAACAGGGGGTTTACACTGAAGCTTTCTTT. The chain uses TRBV28 and TRBJ1-1, with 8 bases that match TRBD1. The germline gives CDR1 MDHEN, CDR2 SYDVKM. This CDR3 has 15 amino acids. After removal of 6 bases from V and 3 bases from J, the junction contained 9 bases not matched to a gene.

The J gene is TRBJ2-4, the V gene TRBV10-1; TRBD1 might be the D (6 bases). Trimming shortened V by 3 bases and J by 3 bases, and 12 bases separated the two germline ends. Germline V CDR1 and CDR2: WNHNN, SYGVQD (reference sequence). The CDR3 runs to 15 residues. This CDR3 is CASSETGLGKNIQYF. The CDR3 bases are TGCGCCAGCAGTGAAACAGGGCTGGGCAAAAACATTCAGTACTTC.

This clone was seen a single time. The chain carries TRBV29-1 and TRBJ2-1, with 9 bases that match TRBD2. The J segment lost 1 base and the V segment lost 7 bases, leaving 8 bases of the junction unmatched. Germline CDR1 SQVTM, CDR2 ANQGSEA. The CDR3 loop spans 15 amino acids. The CDR3 nucleotides are TGCAGCGCCTGGCAGCTAGCGGGATCCTACAATGAGCAGTTCTTC. Protein sequence: CSAWQLAGSYNEQFF.

The chain links TRBV5-4 to TRBJ2-7; 13 positions match TRBD2. The CDR3 length is 16 residues. The trim removed 4 bases at V and 5 bases at J, leaving 9 bases unmatched. Germline CDR1 SGHNT, CDR2 YYREEE (reference sequence). The CDR3 DNA follows: TGTGCCAGCAGCATCGGACTAGCGGGAGTTTCCCACGAGCAGTACTTC. Encoded protein: CASSIGLAGVSHEQYF.